This TCR beta chain appears in the sequencing data of a study of cytomegalovirus exposure and HLA in healthy donors. There are a few counts of this clone. Germline V gene sequence: CDR1 SGHTA, CDR2 FQGTGA. This CDR3 contains 14 residues. V shed 1 base and J 6 bases; nucleotides not matched to a gene: 1. The primer mix had 60 Vbeta and 13 Jbeta primers. Data came from immunoSEQ multiplex PCR; TCRdb stores just in-frame clones and leaves some out. The profile shows about 120,000 clones, 77% of them singletons. V is TRBV7-3 and J is TRBJ2-3, with 10 bases lining up with TRBD2. This TCR was sampled from a man aged 35 to 55 in good health and CMV-seropositive. The sample comprised PBMCs. CDR3: CASSLKRGGDTQYF. The CDR3 DNA reads as TGTGCCAGCAGCTTAAAGCGGGGGGGGGATACGCAGTATTTT. Drawing the rest from reference TRBV7-3 and TRBJ2-3, the complete variable domain is GAGVSQTPSNKVTEKGKYVELRCDPISGHTALYWYRQSLGQGPEFLIYFQGTGAADDSGLPNDRFFAVRPEGSVSTLKIQRTERGDSAVYLCASSLKRGGDTQYFGPGTRLTVL.